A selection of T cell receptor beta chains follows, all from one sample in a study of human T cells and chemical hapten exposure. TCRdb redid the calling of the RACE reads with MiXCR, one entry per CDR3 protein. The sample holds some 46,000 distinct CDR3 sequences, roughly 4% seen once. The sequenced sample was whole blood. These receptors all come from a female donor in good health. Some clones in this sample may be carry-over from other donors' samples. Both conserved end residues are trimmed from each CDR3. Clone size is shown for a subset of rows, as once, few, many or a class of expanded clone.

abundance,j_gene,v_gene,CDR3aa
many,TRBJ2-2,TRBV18,ASSPSRADSGELF
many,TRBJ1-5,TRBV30,AWSRGASNQPQH
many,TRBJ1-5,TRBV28,ASSRAGSNQPQH
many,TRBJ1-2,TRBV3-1,ASSQVSRLTGYT
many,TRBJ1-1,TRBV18,ASSQPQGSTEAF
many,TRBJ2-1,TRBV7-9,ASEEEGGFYNNEQF
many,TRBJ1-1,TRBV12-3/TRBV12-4,ASSPTTGTDSMNTEAF
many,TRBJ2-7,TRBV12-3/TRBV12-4,ASSQWRRTYEQY
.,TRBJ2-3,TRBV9,ASNRYTDTQY
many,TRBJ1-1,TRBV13,ASSLVGTGEPAF
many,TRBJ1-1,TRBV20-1,SARTDMNTEAF
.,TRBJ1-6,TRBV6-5,ASSRLGLGSPLH
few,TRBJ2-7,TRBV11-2,ASSRRGQSYEQY
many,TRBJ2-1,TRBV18,ASSGQGKSSYNEQF
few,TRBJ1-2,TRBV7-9,ASSLEIPDGYT
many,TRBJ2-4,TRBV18,ASSPQTGQERVH
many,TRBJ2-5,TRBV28,ATARGLKTQY
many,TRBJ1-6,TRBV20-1,SAHRLGSPLH
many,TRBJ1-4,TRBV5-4,ASSSSRGLTNEKLF
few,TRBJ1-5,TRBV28,ASSFRGYSNQPQH
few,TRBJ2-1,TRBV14,ASSLLPGQGYNEQF
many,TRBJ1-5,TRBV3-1,ASSQDLLSHQPQH
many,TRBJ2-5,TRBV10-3,AISEPVLDRETQY
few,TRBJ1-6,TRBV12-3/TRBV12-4,ASSLDSYNSPLH
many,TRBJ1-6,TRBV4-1,ASSPRLGSPLH
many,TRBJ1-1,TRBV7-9,ASSLAGLLNTEAF
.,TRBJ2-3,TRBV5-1,ASSLGLAGGPTDTQY
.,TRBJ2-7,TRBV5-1,ASSSRTDSYEQY
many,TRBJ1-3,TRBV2,ASIRDSNGNTIY
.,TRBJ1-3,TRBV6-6,ASSYGSATGGRNTIY
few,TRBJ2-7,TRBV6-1,ASREGQGRHEQY
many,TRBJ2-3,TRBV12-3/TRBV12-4,ASSLALAETDTQY
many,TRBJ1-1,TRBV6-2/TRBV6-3,ASSYSTDHTEAF